The T cell receptor (beta chain) described here comes from a study of identical twins. The cDNA had a unique molecular identifier and a template-switch universal primer site. TCRdb reprocessed the 5' RACE reads with MiXCR, giving one entry per CDR3 protein. This table holds about 1.7 million distinct CDR3 sequences, around 29% found once. Germline V gene lookup returns CDR1 SGDLS and CDR2 YYNGEE. The CDR3 is 13 amino acids. The V end was cut by 0 bases, the J end by 5 bases, with 9 bases between. Study-level results: Conclusions were based on cross-sectional statistical analysis, without following the same donors.

This clonotype was recorded a few times. Its antigen is still unknown. Sequenced: cord blood. The TCR sequence derives from a newborn girl in good health. The chain recombines TRBV9 with TRBJ2-7; D is unclear. The chain's CDR3 is CASSVEDLDEQYF. The CDR3, as DNA: TGTGCCAGCAGCGTAGAAGACCTGGACGAGCAGTACTTC.